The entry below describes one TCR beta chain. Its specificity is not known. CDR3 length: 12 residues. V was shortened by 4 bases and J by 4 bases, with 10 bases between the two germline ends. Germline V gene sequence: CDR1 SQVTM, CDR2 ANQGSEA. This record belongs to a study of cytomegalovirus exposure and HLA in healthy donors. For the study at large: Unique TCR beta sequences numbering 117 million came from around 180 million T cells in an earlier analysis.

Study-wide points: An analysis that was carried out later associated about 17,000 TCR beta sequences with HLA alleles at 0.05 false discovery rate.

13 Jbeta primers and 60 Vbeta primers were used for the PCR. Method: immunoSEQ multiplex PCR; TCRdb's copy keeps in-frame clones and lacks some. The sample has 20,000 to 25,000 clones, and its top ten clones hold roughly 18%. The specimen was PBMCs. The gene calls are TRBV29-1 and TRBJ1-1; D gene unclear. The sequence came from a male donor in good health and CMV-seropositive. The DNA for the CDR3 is TGCAGCGTTGTTGTTCTGAGCACTGAAGCTTTCTTT. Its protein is CSVVVLSTEAFF. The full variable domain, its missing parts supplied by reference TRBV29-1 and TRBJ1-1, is SAVISQKPSRDICQRGTSLTIQCQVDSQVTMMFWYRQQPGQSLTLIATANQGSEATYESGFVIDKFPISRPNLTFSTLTVSNMSPEDSSIYLCSVVVLSTEAFFGQGTRLTVV.